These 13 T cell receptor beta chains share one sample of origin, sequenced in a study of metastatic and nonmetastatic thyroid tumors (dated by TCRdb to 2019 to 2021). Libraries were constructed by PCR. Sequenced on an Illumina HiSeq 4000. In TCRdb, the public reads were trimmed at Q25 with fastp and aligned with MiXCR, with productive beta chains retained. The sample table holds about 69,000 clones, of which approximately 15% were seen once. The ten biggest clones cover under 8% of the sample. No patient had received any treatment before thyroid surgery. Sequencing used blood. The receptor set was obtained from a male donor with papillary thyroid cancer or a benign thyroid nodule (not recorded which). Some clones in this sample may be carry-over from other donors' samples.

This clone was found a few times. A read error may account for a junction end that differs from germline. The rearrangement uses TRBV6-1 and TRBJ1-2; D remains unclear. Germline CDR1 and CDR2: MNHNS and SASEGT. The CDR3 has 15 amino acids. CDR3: CAIADHPENNYVYTF. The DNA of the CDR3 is TGTGCCATCGCGGACCACCCGGAAAATAACTATGTCTACACCTTC.

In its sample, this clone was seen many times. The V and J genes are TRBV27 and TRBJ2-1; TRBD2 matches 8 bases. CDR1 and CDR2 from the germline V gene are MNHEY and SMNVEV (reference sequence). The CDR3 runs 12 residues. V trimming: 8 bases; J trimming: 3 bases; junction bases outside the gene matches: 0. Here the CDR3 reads CASRGGYNEQFF. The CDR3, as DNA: TGTGCCAGCCGGGGGGGCTACAATGAGCAGTTCTTC.

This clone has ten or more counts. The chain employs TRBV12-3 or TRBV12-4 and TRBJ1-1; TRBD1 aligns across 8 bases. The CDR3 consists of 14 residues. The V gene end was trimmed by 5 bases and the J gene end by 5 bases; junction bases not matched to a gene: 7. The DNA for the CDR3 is TGTGCCAGCAGTACCCAGGGGGCGCATACTGAAGCTTTCTTT. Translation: CASSTQGAHTEAFF.

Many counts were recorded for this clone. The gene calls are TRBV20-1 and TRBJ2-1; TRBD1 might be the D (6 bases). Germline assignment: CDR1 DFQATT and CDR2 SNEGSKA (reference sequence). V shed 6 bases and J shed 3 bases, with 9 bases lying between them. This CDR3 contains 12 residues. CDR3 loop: CSARTDYNEQFF. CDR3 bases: TGCAGTGCCAGGACAGACTACAATGAGCAGTTCTTC.

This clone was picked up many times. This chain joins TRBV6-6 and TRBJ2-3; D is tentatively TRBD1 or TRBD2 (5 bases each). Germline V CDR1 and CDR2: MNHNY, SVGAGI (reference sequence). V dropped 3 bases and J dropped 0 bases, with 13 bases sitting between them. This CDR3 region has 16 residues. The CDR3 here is CASSYGATKSTDTQYF. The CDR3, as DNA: TGTGCCAGCAGTTATGGGGCGACTAAGAGCACAGATACGCAGTATTTT.

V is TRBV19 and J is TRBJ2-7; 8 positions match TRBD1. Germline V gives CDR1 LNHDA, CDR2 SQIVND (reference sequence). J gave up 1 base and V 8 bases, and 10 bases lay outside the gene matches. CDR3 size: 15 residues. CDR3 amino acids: CASQAGTGSSYEQYF. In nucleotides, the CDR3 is TGTGCCAGTCAAGCCGGGACAGGCTCTTCCTACGAGCAGTACTTC.

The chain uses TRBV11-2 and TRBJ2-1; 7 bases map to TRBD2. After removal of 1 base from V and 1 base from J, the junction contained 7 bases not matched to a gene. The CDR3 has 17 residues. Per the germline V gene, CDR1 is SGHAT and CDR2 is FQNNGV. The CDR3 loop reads CASSLVRHGRSYNEQFF. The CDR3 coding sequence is TGTGCCAGCAGCTTAGTTCGGCACGGGAGGTCCTACAATGAGCAGTTCTTC.

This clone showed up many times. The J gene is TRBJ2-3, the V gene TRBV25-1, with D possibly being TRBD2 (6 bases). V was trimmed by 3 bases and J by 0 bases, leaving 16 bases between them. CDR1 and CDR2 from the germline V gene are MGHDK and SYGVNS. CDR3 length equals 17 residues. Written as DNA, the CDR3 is TGTGCCAGCAGTGATTCCCCCCGGGAGTATAGCACAGATACGCAGTATTTT. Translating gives CASSDSPREYSTDTQYF.

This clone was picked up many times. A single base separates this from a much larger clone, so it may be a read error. This CDR3 reads CASSFLPEEYNEQFF. The DNA for the CDR3 is TGTGCCAGCAGTTTCCTTCCGGAAGAGTACAATGAGCAGTTCTTC. The gene calls are TRBV6-1 and TRBJ2-1; D is uncertain. CDR3 length: 15 amino acids. The germline CDR1 and CDR2 sequences are MNHNS and SASEGT. Deletions cut 5 bases from V and 4 bases from J, with 15 bases between.

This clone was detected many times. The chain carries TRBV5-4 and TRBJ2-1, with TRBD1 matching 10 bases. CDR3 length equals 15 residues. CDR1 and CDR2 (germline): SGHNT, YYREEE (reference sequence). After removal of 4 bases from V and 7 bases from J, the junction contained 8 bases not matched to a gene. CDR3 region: CASSAPDRGQNEQFF. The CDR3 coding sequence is TGTGCCAGCAGCGCACCCGACAGGGGGCAAAATGAGCAGTTCTTC.

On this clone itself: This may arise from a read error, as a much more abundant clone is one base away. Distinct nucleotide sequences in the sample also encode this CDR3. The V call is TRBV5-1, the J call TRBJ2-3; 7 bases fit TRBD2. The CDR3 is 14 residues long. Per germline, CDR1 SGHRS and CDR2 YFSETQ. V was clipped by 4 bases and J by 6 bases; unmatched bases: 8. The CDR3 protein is CASSEGAGVDTQYF. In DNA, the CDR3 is TGCGCCAGCAGCGAAGGTGCGGGAGTCGATACGCAGTATTTT.

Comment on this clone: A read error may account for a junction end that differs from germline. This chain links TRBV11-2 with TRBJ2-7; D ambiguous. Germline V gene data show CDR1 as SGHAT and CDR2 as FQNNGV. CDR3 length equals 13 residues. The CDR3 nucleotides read TGTGCCAGCAGCTTAGTCCTCTTTCACGAGCAGCACTTC. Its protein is CASSLVLFHEQHF.

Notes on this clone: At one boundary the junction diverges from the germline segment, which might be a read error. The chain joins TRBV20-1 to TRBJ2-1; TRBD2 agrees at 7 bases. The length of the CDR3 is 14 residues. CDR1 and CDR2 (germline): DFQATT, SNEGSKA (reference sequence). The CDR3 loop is CSASGLAAYNVQFF. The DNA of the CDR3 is TGCAGCGCTTCGGGGCTAGCGGCCTACAATGTGCAGTTCTTC.